These 8 T cell receptor beta chains were sequenced from one sample in a study of shared clonotypes between healthy human individuals. The repertoire was sequenced with immunoSEQ multiplex PCR; TCRdb's copy has only in-frame clones and lacks some. The sample comprises some 96,000 clones, less than 50% of which are singletons, and over 13% rests with the top ten. Sequenced material: PBMCs. Every receptor here comes from a woman in her thirties or forties in good health. Some clones in this sample may be carry-over from other donors' samples.

This clone was recorded a few times. CDR3 coding DNA: TGTGCCAGCAGTGAACCCTGGCCCAGCTCCTACGAGCAGTACTTC. This codes for CASSEPWPSSYEQYF. J is TRBJ2-7 and V is TRBV6-1; D is undetermined. The germline V and J ends were trimmed by 2 bases and 0 bases, with 11 bases remaining between them. The CDR3 loop spans 15 amino acids. The V gene's germline CDR1 is MNHNS and CDR2 SASEGT.

CDR3 coding DNA: TGTGCCAGCAGCTTAGGGGTGCAGTTCAATCAGCCCCAGCATTTT. Its translation is CASSLGVQFNQPQHF. V gene TRBV7-2 combines with J gene TRBJ1-5, with D uncertain. Trimming cost V 1 base and J 3 bases, with 10 bases left between them. The CDR3 covers 15 residues. Germline CDR1 SGHTA, CDR2 FQGNSA.

On this clone itself: A far larger clone is only one base removed, so a read error is likely. J is TRBJ1-3 and V is TRBV9; D not certain. This CDR3 region has 15 residues. Trimming left V 1 base short and J 6 bases short, with 14 bases between. Germline loops: CDR1 SGDLS, CDR2 YYNGEE. CDR3 region: CASSVLGSQENTIYF. CDR3 in DNA: TGTGCCAGCAGCGTATTGGGGAGTCAAGAAAACACCATATATTTT.

V gene TRBV28 combines with J gene TRBJ2-7, with D perhaps matching TRBD1 (5 bases). Germline CDR1 and CDR2: MDHEN and SYDVKM. The CDR3 extends over 12 amino acids. The germline V and J ends were trimmed by 2 bases and 10 bases, with 12 bases remaining between them. DNA of the CDR3: TGTGCCAGCAGTTTACAGGGCCCTAAACAGTACTTC. Translation: CASSLQGPKQYF.

The chain employs TRBV5-1 and TRBJ1-5; 8 positions match TRBD1. CDR1 and CDR2 from the germline V gene are SGHRS and YFSETQ. Unmatched junction bases numbered 9, after V lost 5 bases and J lost 5 bases. CDR3 length equals 15 residues. CDR3 nucleotides: TGCGCCAGCAGGCCGCAGACAGGGGCAGATCAGCCCCAGCATTTT. The encoded protein is CASRPQTGADQPQHF.

This clone occurred many times. V is TRBV28 and J is TRBJ2-5, with unresolved D. The DNA end favors TRBJ2-7, so the J call may be wrong. CDR3 length: 15 residues. CDR1 and CDR2 from the germline V gene are MDHEN and SYDVKM. CDR3 sequence: CASRDRQRAIYEQYF. The CDR3 bases are TGTGCCAGCAGGGACCGGCAAAGGGCTATTTACGAGCAGTACTTC.

The rearrangement links TRBV7-5 to TRBJ1-5; TRBD1 is the table's D call, not checked against the DNA. TRBV7-5 is tagged as a pseudogene. This CDR3 region has 16 residues. CDR3 region: CARSAGTGVFNQPQHF. In nucleotides, the CDR3 is TGTGCCAGAAGCGCGGGGACAGGGGTATTCAATCAGCCCCAGCATTTT.

The DNA for the CDR3 is TGTGCCAGCAGAAGACAGGGGGGTCGGCGGAACACTGAAGCTTTCTTT. This sequence encodes CASRRQGGRRNTEAFF. This chain links TRBV7-8 with TRBJ1-1; 9 bases agree with TRBD1. The CDR3 runs to 16 residues. Germline assignment: CDR1 SGHVS and CDR2 FQNEAQ. V shed 6 bases, J shed 1 base, and the junction held 9 bases outside the gene matches.